Below, 31 T cell receptor beta chains from the same sample are listed, as sequenced in a study of cytomegalovirus exposure and HLA in healthy donors (dated by TCRdb to the late 2010s). Library construction relied on the immunoSEQ multiplex PCR assay. For the multiplex PCR, a mixture combining 60 forward primers for TCR Vbeta segments and 13 reverse primers for TCR Jbeta segments was used. This immuneACCESS table, as held by TCRdb, lists in-frame sequences with V and J called but not all clones. Of the missing ones, under half trace to an unresolved V gene in checked studies; the others have no known cause. For this sample the table gives over 140,000 clones, of which 70% to 85% were detected only once. The ten most abundant clones make up roughly 1.4% of the sample. The sequencing sample was made of PBMCs. These receptors all come from a man aged 30 to 39 in good health and CMV-seropositive.

The rearrangement uses TRBV11-3 and TRBJ1-1; no firm D call. The V gene's germline CDR1 is SGHNT and CDR2 YENEEA. The CDR3 consists of 14 residues. Trimming took off 1 base at V and 1 base at J, with 7 bases between the two ends. DNA for the CDR3: TGTGCCAGCAGCTTAGGGGGAGGGAACACTGAAGCTTTCTTT. As protein: CASSLGGGNTEAFF.

This chain joins TRBV5-4 and TRBJ2-1, with a tentative D call TRBD1 (5 bases). The CDR3 spans 12 residues. V gave up 5 bases and J gave up 7 bases, with 10 bases separating them. Germline V gene lookup returns CDR1 SGHNT and CDR2 YYREEE (reference sequence). The CDR3 loop reads CASRAQGNEQFF. The CDR3 region has the DNA TGTGCCAGCAGGGCCCAGGGTAATGAGCAGTTCTTC.

The rearrangement links TRBV6-4 to TRBJ2-1; maybe TRBD2 (7 bases). CDR3 length: 14 amino acids. V lost 6 bases and J lost 10, with 19 bases in between. Germline V gene data show CDR1 as MRHNA and CDR2 as SNTAGT. CDR3 sequence reads: CASSQDGGLGEQFF. CDR3 DNA sequence: TGTGCCAGCAGCCAGGACGGGGGGCTGGGGGAGCAGTTCTTC.

J is TRBJ2-7 and V is TRBV27; 9 bases match TRBD1. Germline lookup yields CDR1 MNHEY and CDR2 SMNVEV (reference sequence). V shed 7 bases, J shed 5 bases, and the junction held 12 bases outside the gene matches. This CDR3 region has 15 residues. CDR3: CASTLWGTGTHEQYF. Here the CDR3 DNA reads TGTGCCAGCACCCTATGGGGGACAGGGACCCACGAGCAGTACTTC.

V usage is TRBV10-2 and J usage is TRBJ2-5, with TRBD1 as a possible D gene (6 bases). This CDR3 has 13 amino acids. The germline V gene has CDR1 WSHSY and CDR2 SAAADI. V was clipped by 5 bases and J by 4 bases, with 11 bases between them. This CDR3 is CASSQGTRETQYF. The CDR3, as DNA: TGCGCCAGCAGTCAGGGGACCCGAGAGACCCAGTACTTC.

This sequence joins TRBV27 and TRBJ2-2; 9 bases align to TRBD2. CDR1 is MNHEY and CDR2 is SMNVEV in the germline V gene (reference sequence). The length of the CDR3 is 14 residues. The V segment lost 2 bases and the J segment 5 bases; nucleotides outside the gene matches: 0. CDR3 DNA: TGTGCCAGCAGTTTAGCGGGGGGGACCGGGGAGCTGTTTTTT. Translation gives CASSLAGGTGELFF.

This sequence joins TRBV29-1 and TRBJ2-3, with TRBD1 matching over 12 bases. Germline values: CDR1 SQVTM, CDR2 ANQGSEA. The CDR3 is made up of 14 amino acids. V was clipped by 4 bases and J by 4 bases; unmatched bases: 3. The CDR3: CSVGDRGQSDTQYF. The CDR3 DNA reads as TGCAGCGTTGGGGACAGGGGGCAATCAGATACGCAGTATTTT.

The CDR3 nucleotides read TGTGCCAGCAGCGCTGGACAGGGGCCAACAGGCCTAACCGAGCAGTTCTTC. Amino acid sequence: CASSAGQGPTGLTEQFF. The chain recombines TRBV9 with TRBJ2-1; 9 nucleotides line up with TRBD1. This CDR3 has 17 amino acids. Germline V gene sequence: CDR1 SGDLS, CDR2 YYNGEE. V was clipped by 3 bases and J by 10 bases; unmatched bases: 17.

This chain links TRBV2 with TRBJ1-2; possibly TRBD1 for D (5 bases). With 5 bases removed from V and 3 bases from J, the gap between germline ends came to 19 bases. CDR1 is SNHLY, CDR2 FYNNEI, per germline. The CDR3 has 16 amino acids. The CDR3 DNA follows: TGTGCCAGCAGTACCATGGGAGGGGATCAGGACTATGGCTACACCTTC. It is translated as CASSTMGGDQDYGYTF.

The chain couples TRBV18 to TRBJ2-5, with a tentative D call TRBD2 (7 bases). V was cut by 6 bases and J by 3 bases, with 20 bases left in between. The CDR3 has 16 amino acids. Looked up from germline, CDR1 is KGHSH and CDR2 is LQKENI. The CDR3 is CASSPPLGGREETQYF. DNA for the CDR3: TGTGCCAGCTCTCCCCCCCTGGGGGGGCGGGAAGAGACCCAGTACTTC.

The chain couples TRBV28 to TRBJ2-1; 7 bases match TRBD1. Germline loops: CDR1 MDHEN, CDR2 SYDVKM. J gave up 6 bases and V 4 bases, and 9 bases lay outside the gene matches. The CDR3 totals 15 residues. CDR3 DNA sequence: TGTGCCAGCAGTTACAACAGGGGTTACGGCAATGAGCAGTTCTTC. Amino acid sequence: CASSYNRGYGNEQFF.

To note about this clone: One end of the junction varies from germline; a read error may be responsible. The V and J genes are TRBV28 and TRBJ1-3, with 8 nucleotides matching TRBD1. Germline assignment: CDR1 MDHEN and CDR2 SYDVKM. This CDR3 is built from 16 residues. The DNA for the CDR3 is TGTGCCAGCAGTTTCGACAGGGGACTCTCTGGAAGCACCATATATTTT. Its protein is CASSFDRGLSGSTIYF.

The chain carries TRBV15 and TRBJ2-7, with 10 bases matching TRBD1. V lost 1 base and J lost 2; bases outside the gene matches: 2. Germline V gene lookup returns CDR1 LNHNV and CDR2 YYDKDF (reference sequence). This CDR3 contains 15 residues. For the CDR3, the DNA is TGTGCCACCAGCAGAGCTGGGACAGGGGCCTACGAGCAGTACTTC. Residues: CATSRAGTGAYEQYF.

The chain joins TRBV7-2 to TRBJ2-3; perhaps TRBD1 as D (5 bases). V was cut by 3 bases and J by 6 bases, with 10 bases left in between. CDR1 SGHTA and CDR2 FQGNSA come from the germline V gene. The CDR3 extends over 13 amino acids. The CDR3 DNA reads as TGTGCCAGCAGCTTGGGGCTTGCGGATACGCAGTATTTT. Protein product: CASSLGLADTQYF.

This clone was seen just once. The rearrangement links TRBV19 to TRBJ2-7, with TRBD2 matching over 9 bases. V was pared by 6 bases and J by 3 bases, with 6 bases of the junction left unmatched. The CDR3 loop spans 14 amino acids. Germline loops: CDR1 LNHDA, CDR2 SQIVND (reference sequence). CDR3 in amino acids: CASRPAGGLYEQYF. The CDR3 DNA reads TGTGCCAGTAGACCCGCGGGGGGGCTCTACGAGCAGTACTTC.

V is TRBV9 and J is TRBJ2-3; 7 bases are a match to TRBD2. J gave up 7 bases and V 2 bases, and 7 bases lay outside the gene matches. Germline V gene lookup returns CDR1 SGDLS and CDR2 YYNGEE. The CDR3 is 14 amino acids. The CDR3 region has the DNA TGTGCCAGCAGCGTGGGGGGGGGAGTAAATACGCAGTATTTT. This sequence encodes CASSVGGGVNTQYF.

This sequence joins TRBV28 and TRBJ2-1; 10 nucleotides align to TRBD2. CDR3 length: 16 residues. The V gene end was trimmed by 4 bases and the J gene end by 2 bases; junction bases not matched to a gene: 5. Germline CDR1 and CDR2: MDHEN and SYDVKM. CDR3 in amino acids: CASSSLAGVTYNEQFF. CDR3 bases: TGTGCCAGCAGTTCCCTAGCGGGGGTCACCTACAATGAGCAGTTCTTC.

The chain joins TRBV18 to TRBJ2-1; TRBD2 matches at 7 bases. The junction had 6 bases not matched to a gene; V was cut back by 2 bases and J by 2 bases. The V gene's germline CDR1 is KGHSH and CDR2 LQKENI. CDR3 length: 16 residues. This CDR3 reads CASSPTASGPYNEQFF. The CDR3 bases are TGTGCCAGCTCACCAACGGCTAGCGGACCCTACAATGAGCAGTTCTTC. Combining the CDR3 with reference TRBV18 and TRBJ2-1 gives the whole variable domain NAGVMQNPRHLVRRRGQEARLRCSPMKGHSHVYWYRQLPEEGLKFMVYLQKENIIDESGMPKERFSAEFPKEGPSILRIQQVVRGDSAAYFCASSPTASGPYNEQFFGPGTRLTVL.

The chain employs TRBV5-4 and TRBJ2-7, with D possibly being TRBD1 (7 bases). Trimming pared 4 bases from V and 4 bases from J, leaving 18 bases between. The CDR3 extends over 15 amino acids. Germline CDR1 reads SGHNT; CDR2 reads YYREEE (reference sequence). The CDR3 bases are TGTGCCAGCAGCCCAGGGGGAGGATCCTCTTACGAGCAGTACTTC. Protein sequence: CASSPGGGSSYEQYF.

This clone was recorded a few times. This sequence joins TRBV25-1 and TRBJ1-1; 9 bases align to TRBD1. From germline, CDR1 is MGHDK and CDR2 SYGVNS. The CDR3 totals 15 residues. V trimming: 4 bases; J trimming: 1 base; junction bases outside the gene matches: 4. The CDR3 loop reads CASSGTGAPNTEAFF. CDR3 coding DNA: TGTGCCAGCAGTGGGACAGGGGCGCCGAACACTGAAGCTTTCTTT.

The rearrangement joins TRBV5-6 to TRBJ2-1; 10 positions match TRBD2. The CDR3 length is 15 residues. V gave up 5 bases and J gave up 8 bases; unmatched junction bases: 10. Germline assignment: CDR1 SGHDT and CDR2 YYEEEE. CDR3 in amino acids: CASSYLAGVNDEQFF. The CDR3 bases are TGTGCCAGCAGTTACCTAGCGGGGGTCAACGATGAGCAGTTCTTC.

The CDR3 DNA reads as TGTGCCAGCAGCTTAGGGGTACTAGCGGGAGATTACGGGGAGCTGTTTTTT. Its translation is CASSLGVLAGDYGELFF. The V and J genes are TRBV11-3 and TRBJ2-2, with 11 bases identical to TRBD2. CDR1 and CDR2 from the germline V gene are SGHNT and YENEEA. This CDR3 spans 17 amino acids. J gave up 7 bases and V 1 base, and 8 bases lay outside the gene matches.

CDR3 sequence reads: CASSFAPRDTQYF. Here the CDR3 DNA reads TGTGCCAGCAGCTTCGCCCCCAGGGATACGCAGTATTTT. The V gene is TRBV11-3, the J gene TRBJ2-3; D gene uncertain. The CDR3 sequence is 13 residues long. The V end lost 3 bases, the J end lost 6 bases, and 10 bases lay between the germline ends. Germline V gives CDR1 SGHNT, CDR2 YENEEA.

The genes are TRBV6-1 and TRBJ2-2; TRBD1 agrees at 8 bases. Germline values: CDR1 MNHNS, CDR2 SASEGT. The CDR3 has 15 amino acids. V was pared by 8 bases and J by 2 bases, with 7 bases of the junction left unmatched. The CDR3 loop reads CASLFGQGNTGELFF. DNA of the CDR3: TGTGCCAGCCTATTCGGACAGGGTAACACCGGGGAGCTGTTTTTT.

The rearrangement uses TRBV7-2 and TRBJ2-7, with TRBD2 identical over 12 bases. The CDR3 extends over 15 amino acids. The germline CDR1 and CDR2 sequences are SGHTA and FQGNSA. J lost 2 bases, V lost 4 bases, and 3 bases had no gene match. Here the CDR3 reads CASSSSGGAPYEQYF. CDR3 DNA: TGTGCCAGCAGCTCTAGCGGGGGGGCCCCCTACGAGCAGTACTTC. The whole variable domain, remainder taken from reference TRBV7-2 and TRBJ2-7, is GAGVSQSPSNKVTEKGKDVELRCDPISGHTALYWYRQSLGQGLEFLIYFQGNSAPDKSGLPSDRFSAERTGGSVSTLTIQRTQQEDSAVYLCASSSSGGAPYEQYFGPGTRLTVT.

The chain has TRBV9 and TRBJ2-5; D is uncertain. Germline CDR1 is SGDLS and CDR2 is YYNGEE. The CDR3 has 14 residues. The germline V and J ends were trimmed by 0 bases and 1 base, with 7 bases remaining between them. The CDR3: CASSVVGSQETQYF. The DNA of the CDR3 is TGTGCCAGCAGCGTAGTGGGCAGCCAAGAGACCCAGTACTTC.

The chain is built from TRBV19 and TRBJ2-2; 12 bases are a match to TRBD2. The CDR3 has 15 residues. The V gene end was trimmed by 4 bases and the J gene end by 6 bases; junction bases not matched to a gene: 3. Germline V gene lookup returns CDR1 LNHDA and CDR2 SQIVND (reference sequence). The CDR3 DNA reads TGTGCCAGTAGTAAGACTAGCGGGAGCCCCGGGGAGCTGTTTTTT. Protein product: CASSKTSGSPGELFF.

This clone occurred a few times. The V call is TRBV19, the J call TRBJ1-1; TRBD1 matches at 12 bases. The trim removed 1 base at V and 7 bases at J, leaving 13 bases unmatched. CDR3 length equals 18 residues. The germline gives CDR1 LNHDA, CDR2 SQIVND (reference sequence). CDR3 nucleotides: TGTGCCAGTAGTATAGGACGAACCGGGACAGGGGGCCGGGTTGAAGCTTTCTTT. It is translated as CASSIGRTGTGGRVEAFF.

V gene TRBV4-1 combines with J gene TRBJ2-5; 15 nucleotides agree with TRBD2. The CDR3 length is 15 residues. V was pared by 4 bases and J by 5 bases, with 2 bases of the junction left unmatched. Germline lookup yields CDR1 MGHRA and CDR2 YSYEKL. For the CDR3, the DNA is TGCGCCAGCAGCCCGGGGACTAGCGGGGGGGAGACCCAGTACTTC. Its translation is CASSPGTSGGETQYF.

In regard to this clone: Other DNA sequences in this sample translate to the same CDR3. The genes are TRBV7-9 and TRBJ2-1; perhaps TRBD2 as D (5 bases). Deletions cut 5 bases from V and 6 bases from J, with 5 bases between. The CDR3 contains 11 residues. Germline lookup yields CDR1 SEHNR and CDR2 FQNEAQ (reference sequence). CDR3 loop: CASSRGNEQFF. The DNA of the CDR3 is TGTGCCAGCAGCCGGGGCAATGAGCAGTTCTTC. The full variable domain, its missing parts supplied by reference TRBV7-9 and TRBJ2-1, is DTGVSQNPRHKITKRGQNVTFRCDPISEHNRLYWYRQTLGQGPEFLTYFQNEAQLEKSRLLSDRFSAERPKGSFSTLEIQRTEQGDSAMYLCASSRGNEQFFGPGTRLTVL.

This chain links TRBV11-2 with TRBJ1-2, with a tentative D call TRBD1 (6 bases). The germline CDR1 and CDR2 sequences are SGHAT and FQNNGV. The V gene lost 2 bases and the J gene lost 7 bases, with 8 bases spanning the gap. CDR3 size: 12 residues. The CDR3 here is CASSLLGGGYTF. DNA of the CDR3: TGTGCCAGCAGCTTACTAGGGGGTGGCTACACCTTC.